A single sample is the source of the 6 T cell receptor beta chains below, sequenced in a study of blood T cells in healthy people across ages. Next came a second PCR, run for roughly 6 to 11 cycles, which used a sample-barcoded 5' primer along with a J-beta primer mix. TCRdb re-called the 5' RACE reads with MiXCR, one entry per CDR3 protein. The data show approximately 800,000 distinct CDR3 sequences, roughly 25% seen once. This same sample was also part of a study on T cells of mothers and their children.

The sample comprised blood. Receptors were obtained from a boy between 10 and 17 years old in good health.

In this sample, this clonotype turned up a few times. This rearrangement joins TRBV12-3 or TRBV12-4 to TRBJ2-5; TRBD1 aligns across 7 bases. Judging by the DNA end, TRBJ2-1 fits better; the J call may be wrong. CDR3 length: 12 amino acids. The CDR3 DNA sequence: TGTGCCAGCAGCCCCGACAGGGATGAGCAGTTCTTC. Translating it yields CASSPDRDEQFF.

In this sample, this clonotype turned up a few times. A junction boundary mismatches the germline segment, possibly from a read error. The V call is TRBV18, the J call TRBJ2-1; the D gene could be TRBD1 or TRBD2 (5 bases each). The germline V gene encodes CDR1 KGHSH and CDR2 LQKENI. CDR3 length: 16 residues. The CDR3 region has the DNA TGTGCCAGCTCACCACTCGGGGCACGGTCCTACAAGGAGCAGTTCTTC. Translation: CASSPLGARSYKEQFF.

The chain is built from TRBV28 and TRBJ2-1; the D is unclear. The CDR3 consists of 14 residues. V was pared by 6 bases and J by 0 bases, with 9 bases between. CDR1 and CDR2 (germline): MDHEN, SYDVKM. The CDR3 DNA is TGTGCCAGCAGGTCGCCCAGCTCCTACAATGAGCAGTTCTTC. This encodes CASRSPSSYNEQFF.

The rearrangement joins TRBV21-1 to TRBJ2-5. TRBV21-1 is recorded as a pseudogene. There are 13 residues in the CDR3. CDR3 sequence: CASSKMNGEAQYF. The CDR3 DNA sequence: TGTGCCAGCAGCAAAATGAACGGAGAGGCCCAGTACTTC.

V gene TRBV7-2 combines with J gene TRBJ2-5, with 10 nucleotides matching TRBD2. The assigned J gene may be wrong: the sequence end matches TRBJ2-1 better. Germline V gives CDR1 SGHTA, CDR2 FQGNSA. The CDR3 totals 16 residues. This CDR3 reads CASSLESSGGLNEQFF. The CDR3 coding sequence is TGTGCCAGCAGCTTAGAAAGTAGCGGGGGGTTAAATGAGCAGTTCTTC.

The table lists this clonotype with a few counts. V and J are TRBV6-5 and TRBJ2-1; D not certain. The CDR3 is 15 amino acids. V was pared by 1 base and J by 0 bases, with 7 bases between. Per germline, CDR1 MNHEY and CDR2 SVGAGI. This CDR3 is CASSYFSSSYNEQFF. The CDR3 bases are TGTGCCAGCAGTTACTTTTCGAGCTCCTACAATGAGCAGTTCTTC.